The entry below describes one T cell receptor beta chain. After removal of 2 bases from V and 0 bases from J, the junction contained 9 bases not matched to a gene. Germline values: CDR1 MNHEY, CDR2 SVGEGT. There are 17 residues in the CDR3. These data come from a study of blood T cell repertoires in COVID-19. Study summary: Acute and convalescent COVID-19 samples came from the United States, Italy and Spain. T cells, B-cell-depleted T cells, or PBMCs supplied cDNA or gDNA.

In the study's own analysis: Amplified reference gene primers provided the basis for estimating nucleated cell counts. Some clones are missing from TCRdb's copy, which holds only in-frame ones; the method was immunoSEQ multiplex PCR. Clone size and the V and J calls come from that table; the DNA yielded D and trimming. This table holds 200,000 to 250,000 clones, 82% found once. The clonotype was recovered from a middle-aged woman with acute or convalescent COVID-19. The sequenced material came from peripheral blood. The chain uses TRBV6-2 or TRBV6-3 and TRBJ2-5; TRBD2 matches at 7 bases. The CDR3 loop reads CASSYTGRGSNQETQYF. In nucleotides, the CDR3 is TGTGCCAGCAGTTACACCGGCCGCGGGAGTAACCAAGAGACCCAGTACTTC.